This T cell receptor beta chain derives from a study of T-cell reconstitution after alpha-beta-depleted transplantation in children. The CDR3 extends over 12 amino acids. The germline V gene encodes CDR1 SEHNR and CDR2 FQNEAQ (reference sequence). V lost 5 bases and J lost 4, with 8 bases in between. This clonotype was picked up many times. The TCRbeta library incorporated unique molecular identifiers. TCRdb passed the PCR reads through MiXCR, listing each CDR3 protein once. The table lists about 540,000 distinct CDR3 sequences, about 18% of them singletons. The source material was PBMCs from the stem cell graft donor, sampled from the stem cell graft. This TCR came from a human donor who donated a stem cell graft to a child with acute lymphoblastic leukemia. This chain uses TRBV7-9 with TRBJ1-1; D gene ambiguous. In nucleotides, the CDR3 is TGTGCCAGCAGCCTTAGGATCACTGAAGCTTTCTTT. It translates to CASSLRITEAFF.